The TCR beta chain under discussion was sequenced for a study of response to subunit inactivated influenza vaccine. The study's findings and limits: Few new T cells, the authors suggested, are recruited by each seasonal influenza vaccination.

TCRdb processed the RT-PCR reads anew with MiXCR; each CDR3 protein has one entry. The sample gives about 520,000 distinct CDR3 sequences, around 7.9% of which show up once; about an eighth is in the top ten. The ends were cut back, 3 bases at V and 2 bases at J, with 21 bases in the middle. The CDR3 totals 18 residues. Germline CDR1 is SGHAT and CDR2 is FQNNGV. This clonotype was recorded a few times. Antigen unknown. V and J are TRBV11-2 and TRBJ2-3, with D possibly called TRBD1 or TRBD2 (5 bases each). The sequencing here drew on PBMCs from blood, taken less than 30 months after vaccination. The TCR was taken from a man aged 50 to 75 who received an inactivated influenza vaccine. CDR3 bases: TGTGCCAGCAGCTTTACCCGGGGACCGTACCGACTCACAGATACGCAGTATTTT. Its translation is CASSFTRGPYRLTDTQYF. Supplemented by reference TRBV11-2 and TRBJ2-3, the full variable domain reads EAGVAQSPRYKIIEKRQSVAFWCNPISGHATLYWYQQILGQGPKLLIQFQNNGVVDDSQLPKDRFSAERLKGVDSTLKIQPAKLEDSAVYLCASSFTRGPYRLTDTQYFGPGTRLTVL.